Shown below are 6 T cell receptor beta chains from a single sample sequenced in a study of Graves' ophthalmopathy and Graves' hyperthyroidism. Using RNA transcripts, the TCR beta CDR3 regions were amplified. Following a first-round RT-PCR that used HTBI primers, a second-round multiplex PCR was carried out. TCRdb re-called the multiplex PCR reads with MiXCR, one entry per CDR3 protein. The repertoire consists of about 48,000 distinct CDR3 sequences, with under 55% occurring once and the leading ten covering around 25%. The sample was peripheral blood. These receptors all stem from an adult man with Graves' ophthalmopathy.

This clonotype appeared many times. The rearrangement uses TRBV5-8 and TRBJ1-4; TRBD1 matches at 11 bases. The length of the CDR3 is 16 residues. The germline gives CDR1 SGHTS, CDR2 YDEGEE. V trimming: 4 bases; J trimming: 4 bases; junction bases outside the gene matches: 6. This chain's CDR3 is CASSPGQGAGNEKLFF. The CDR3 nucleotides are TGTGCCAGCAGCCCCGGACAGGGGGCCGGTAATGAAAAACTGTTTTTT.

This clonotype was counted between two and nine times. The chain has TRBV10-3 and TRBJ2-7; D is undetermined. This CDR3 comprises 16 residues. Trimming took off 2 bases at V and 0 bases at J, with 14 bases between the two ends. Germline CDR1 reads ENHRY; CDR2 reads SYGVKD. This CDR3 reads CAISEPQWGSSYEQYF. For the CDR3, the DNA is TGTGCCATCAGTGAGCCCCAGTGGGGAAGCTCCTACGAGCAGTACTTC.

The chain has TRBV30 and TRBJ2-2, with a weak D call TRBD2 (6 bases). Trimming removed 3 bases from V and 5 bases from J, with 16 bases in between. Germline V gene sequence: CDR1 GTSNPN, CDR2 SVGIG (reference sequence). The CDR3 extends over 15 amino acids. The CDR3: CAWRGRGRTTGELFF. CDR3 bases: TGTGCCTGGAGGGGTCGGGGGAGAACAACCGGGGAGCTGTTTTTT.

V gene TRBV10-3 combines with J gene TRBJ2-1; 9 bases fit TRBD2. The length of the CDR3 is 16 residues. Per germline, CDR1 ENHRY and CDR2 SYGVKD. With 2 bases clipped from V and 9 bases from J, the junction kept 11 bases outside the gene matches. CDR3 region: CAISERVAGVKSEQFF. Written as DNA, the CDR3 is TGTGCCATCAGTGAGAGGGTAGCGGGGGTTAAATCTGAGCAGTTCTTC.

V and J are TRBV12-3 or TRBV12-4 and TRBJ1-1, with a tentative D call TRBD1 (5 bases). V lost 6 bases and J lost 10, with 21 bases in between. The CDR3 has 14 residues. The CDR3 coding sequence is TGTGCCAGCAGCTCCACCGGGACTCATCTAGGAGCTTTCTTT. This encodes CASSSTGTHLGAFF.

J is TRBJ2-7 and V is TRBV2, with D unclear. Looked up from germline, CDR1 is SNHLY and CDR2 is FYNNEI. There are 14 residues in the CDR3. Between the trimmed V and J ends, which lost 4 bases and 3 bases, there was a span of 13 bases. The CDR3 is CASSGTPLSYEQYF. The CDR3 region has the DNA TGTGCCAGCAGTGGGACGCCTTTGAGCTACGAGCAGTACTTC. Looking up the rest from reference TRBV2 and TRBJ2-7 gives the full variable domain: EPEVTQTPSHQVTQMGQEVILRCVPISNHLYFYWYRQILGQKVEFLVSFYNNEISEKSEIFDDQFSVERPDGSNFTLKIRSTKLEDSAMYFCASSGTPLSYEQYFGPGTRLTVT.